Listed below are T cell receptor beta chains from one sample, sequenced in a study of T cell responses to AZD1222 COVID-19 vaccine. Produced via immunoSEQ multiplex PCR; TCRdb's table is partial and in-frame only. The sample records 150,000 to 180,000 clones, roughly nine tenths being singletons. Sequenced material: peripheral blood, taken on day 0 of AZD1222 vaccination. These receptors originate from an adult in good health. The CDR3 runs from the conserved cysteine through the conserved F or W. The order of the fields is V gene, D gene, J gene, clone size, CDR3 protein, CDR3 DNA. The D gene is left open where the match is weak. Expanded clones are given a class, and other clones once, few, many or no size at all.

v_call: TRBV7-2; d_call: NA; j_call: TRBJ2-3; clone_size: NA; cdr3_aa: CASSTIARTQYF; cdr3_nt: TGTGCCAGCAGCACTATTGCTAGGACGCAGTATTTT
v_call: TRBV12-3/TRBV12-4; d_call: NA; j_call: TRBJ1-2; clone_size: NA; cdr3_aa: CASSPVTGGYTF; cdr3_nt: TGTGCCAGCAGTCCCGTAACCGGCGGCTACACCTTC
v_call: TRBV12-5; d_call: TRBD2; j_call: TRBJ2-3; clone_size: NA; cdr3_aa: CASGSPSGRLTDTQYF; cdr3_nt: TGTGCTAGTGGTTCGCCTAGCGGGCGCCTCACAGATACGCAGTATTTT
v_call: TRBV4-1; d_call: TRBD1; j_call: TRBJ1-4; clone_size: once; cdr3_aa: CASSARQGGATNEKLFF; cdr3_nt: TGCGCCAGCAGCGCCAGACAGGGAGGCGCAACTAATGAAAAACTGTTTTTT
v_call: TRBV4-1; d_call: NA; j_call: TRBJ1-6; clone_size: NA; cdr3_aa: CASSQKDVSSYNSPLHF; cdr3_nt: TGCGCCAGCAGCCAAAAGGACGTAAGCTCCTATAATTCACCCCTCCACTTT
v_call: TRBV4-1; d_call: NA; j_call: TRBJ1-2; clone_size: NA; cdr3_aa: CASSQDRGAYNYGYTF; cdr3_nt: TGCGCCAGCAGCCAAGATCGCGGCGCATATAACTATGGCTACACCTTC
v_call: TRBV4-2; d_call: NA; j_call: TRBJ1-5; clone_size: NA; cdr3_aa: CASSQMGQSDQPQHF; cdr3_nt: TGTGCCAGCAGCCAGATGGGCCAGTCCGACCAGCCCCAGCATTTT
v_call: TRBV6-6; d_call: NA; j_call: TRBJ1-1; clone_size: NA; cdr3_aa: CASSYLLREGFEAFF; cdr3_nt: TGTGCCAGCAGTTACCTCCTCAGGGAAGGGTTTGAAGCTTTCTTT
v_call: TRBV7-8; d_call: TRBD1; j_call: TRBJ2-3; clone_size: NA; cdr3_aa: CASSKISTGYTDTQYF; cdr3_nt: TGTGCCAGCAGCAAAATATCGACAGGGTACACAGATACGCAGTATTTT
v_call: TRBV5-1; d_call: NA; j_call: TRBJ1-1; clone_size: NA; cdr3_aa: CASSPQGGQGGVEAFF; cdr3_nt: TGCGCCAGCAGCCCTCAGGGTGGGCAGGGAGGCGTGGAAGCTTTCTTT
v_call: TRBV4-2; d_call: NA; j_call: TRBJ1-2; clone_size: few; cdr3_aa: CASSARTANYGYTF; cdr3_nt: TGTGCCAGCAGCGCCCGGACAGCTAACTATGGCTACACCTTC
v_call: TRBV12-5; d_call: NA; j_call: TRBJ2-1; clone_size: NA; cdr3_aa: CASGLPSEGGLGNEQFF; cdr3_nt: TGTGCTAGTGGTTTGCCATCGGAGGGGGGGCTCGGCAATGAGCAGTTCTTC
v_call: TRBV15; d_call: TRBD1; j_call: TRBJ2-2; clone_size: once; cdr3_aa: CATSREVGQATGELFF; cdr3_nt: TGTGCCACCAGCAGAGAAGTAGGACAGGCCACCGGGGAGCTGTTTTTT
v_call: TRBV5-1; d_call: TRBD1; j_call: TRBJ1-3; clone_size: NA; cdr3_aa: CASSLGQGLSYSGNTIYF; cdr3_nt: TGCGCCAGCAGCTTGGGACAGGGGCTTTCTTACTCTGGAAACACCATATATTTT
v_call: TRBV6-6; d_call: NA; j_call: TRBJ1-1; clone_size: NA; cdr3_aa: CASSLTRTEAFF; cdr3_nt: TGTGCCAGCAGTTTAACTCGGACTGAAGCTTTCTTT
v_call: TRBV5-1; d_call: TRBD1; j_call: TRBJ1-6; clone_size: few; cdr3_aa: CASSRSAGDSYNSPLHF; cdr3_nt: TGCGCCAGCAGCAGGTCGGCCGGGGACAGCTATAATTCACCCCTCCACTTT
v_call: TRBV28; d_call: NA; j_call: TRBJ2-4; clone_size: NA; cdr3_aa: CASSPTGLGAKNIQYF; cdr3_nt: TGTGCCAGCAGTCCTACAGGGTTGGGAGCCAAAAACATTCAGTACTTC
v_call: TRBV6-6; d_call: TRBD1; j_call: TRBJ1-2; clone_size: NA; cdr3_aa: CASSYSGWGQGHGYTF; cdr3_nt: TGTGCCAGCAGTTACTCCGGGTGGGGACAGGGGCATGGCTACACCTTC
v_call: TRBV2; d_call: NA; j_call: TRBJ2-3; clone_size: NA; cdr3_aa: CASHERSVVPDTQYF; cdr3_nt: TGTGCCAGCCATGAACGTAGCGTGGTCCCAGATACGCAGTATTTT
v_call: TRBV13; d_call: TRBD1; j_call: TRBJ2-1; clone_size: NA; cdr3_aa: CASSSLDRGKPNEQFF; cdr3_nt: TGTGCCAGCAGCTCTCTAGACAGGGGGAAACCCAATGAGCAGTTCTTC
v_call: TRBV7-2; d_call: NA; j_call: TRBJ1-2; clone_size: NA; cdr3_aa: CASSLRAGVNYGYTF; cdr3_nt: TGTGCCAGCAGCTTACGGGCAGGGGTTAACTATGGCTACACCTTC
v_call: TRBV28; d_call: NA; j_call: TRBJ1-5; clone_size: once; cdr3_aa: CASSIGVGSNQPQHF; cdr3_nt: TGTGCCAGCAGCATAGGGGTAGGTAGCAATCAGCCCCAGCATTTT
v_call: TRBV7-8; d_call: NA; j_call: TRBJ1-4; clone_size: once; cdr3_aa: CASARHPNEKLFF; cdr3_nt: TGTGCCAGCGCCAGACACCCTAATGAAAAACTGTTTTTT
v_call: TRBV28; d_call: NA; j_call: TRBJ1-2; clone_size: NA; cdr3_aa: CASSLDPTGYGYTF; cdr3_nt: TGTGCCAGCAGTTTAGACCCCACTGGATATGGCTACACCTTC
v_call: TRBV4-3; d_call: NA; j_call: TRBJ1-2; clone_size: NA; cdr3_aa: CASSQEWTGNLGGYTF; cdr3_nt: TGCGCCAGCAGCCAAGAATGGACTGGGAATCTTGGGGGCTACACCTTC
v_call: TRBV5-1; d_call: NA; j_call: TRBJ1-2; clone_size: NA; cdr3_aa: CASSGGARYGYTF; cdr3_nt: TGCGCCAGCAGCGGGGGGGCGCGATATGGCTACACCTTC
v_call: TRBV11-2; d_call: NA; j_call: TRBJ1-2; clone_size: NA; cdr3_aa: CASSRGGSYYGYTF; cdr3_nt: TGTGCCAGCAGCCGGGGGGGCTCTTACTATGGCTACACCTTC
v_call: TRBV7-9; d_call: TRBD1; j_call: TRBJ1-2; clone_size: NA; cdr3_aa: CASSLGGQGDGYTF; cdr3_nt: TGTGCCAGCAGCTTAGGGGGACAGGGAGATGGCTACACCTTC
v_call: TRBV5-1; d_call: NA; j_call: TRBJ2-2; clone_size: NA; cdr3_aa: CASSLEQASTGELFF; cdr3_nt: TGCGCCAGCAGCTTGGAACAGGCGAGCACCGGGGAGCTGTTTTTT
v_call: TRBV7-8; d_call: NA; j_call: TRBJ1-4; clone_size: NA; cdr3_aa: CASSPPDRATNEKLFF; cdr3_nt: TGTGCCAGCAGCCCCCCGGACCGTGCAACTAATGAAAAACTGTTTTTT
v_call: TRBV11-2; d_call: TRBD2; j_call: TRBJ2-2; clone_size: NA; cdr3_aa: CASSGGTSGSGGTGELFF; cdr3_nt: TGTGCCAGCAGCGGGGGGACTAGCGGGAGTGGAGGGACCGGGGAGCTGTTTTTT
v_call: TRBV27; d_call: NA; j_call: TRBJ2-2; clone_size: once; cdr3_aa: CASRLMGGELFF; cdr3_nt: TGTGCCAGCAGACTTATGGGCGGGGAGCTGTTTTTT
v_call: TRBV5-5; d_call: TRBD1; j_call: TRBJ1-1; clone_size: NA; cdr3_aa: CASRPGQYPTEAFF; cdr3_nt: TGTGCCAGCAGACCGGGACAGTACCCCACTGAAGCTTTCTTT
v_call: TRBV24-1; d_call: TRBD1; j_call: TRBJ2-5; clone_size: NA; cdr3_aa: CATSDRLGQGAETQYF; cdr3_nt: TGTGCCACCAGTGACCGACTGGGACAGGGGGCGGAGACCCAGTACTTC
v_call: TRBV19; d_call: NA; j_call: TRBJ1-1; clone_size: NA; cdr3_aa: CASLAVGSNTEAFF; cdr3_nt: TGTGCCAGTTTGGCGGTGGGCAGCAACACTGAAGCTTTCTTT
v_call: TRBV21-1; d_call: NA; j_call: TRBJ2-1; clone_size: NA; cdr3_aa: CASSKDVTSGSLPFF; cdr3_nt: TGTGCCAGCAGCAAAGATGTGACTAGCGGGAGCTTACCGTTCTTC
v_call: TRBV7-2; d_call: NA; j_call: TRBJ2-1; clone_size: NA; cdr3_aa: CASSLTAGLSYNEQFF; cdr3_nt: TGTGCCAGCAGCTTAACGGCGGGCCTCTCCTACAATGAGCAGTTCTTC
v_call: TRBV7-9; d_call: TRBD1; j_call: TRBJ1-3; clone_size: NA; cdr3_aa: CASSLWGQGRSGGNTIYF; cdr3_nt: TGTGCCAGCAGCTTGTGGGGACAGGGGCGTTCTGGTGGAAACACCATATATTTT
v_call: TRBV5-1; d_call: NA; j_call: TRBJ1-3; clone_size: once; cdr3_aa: CASSFEGNTIYF; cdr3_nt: TGCGCCAGCAGCTTCGAGGGAAACACCATATATTTT
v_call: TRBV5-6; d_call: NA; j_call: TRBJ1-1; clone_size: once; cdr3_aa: CASSRRAWSAFF; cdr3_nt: TGTGCCAGCAGCCGAAGGGCCTGGTCGGCTTTCTTT
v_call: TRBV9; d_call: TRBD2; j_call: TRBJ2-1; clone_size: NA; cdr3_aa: CASSTSGYNEQFF; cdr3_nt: TGTGCCAGCAGCACTAGCGGCTACAATGAGCAGTTCTTC